Below, 5 T cell receptor beta chains from the same sample are listed, as sequenced in a study of shared clonotypes between healthy human individuals. Naive CD8 cells lacked CD45RO, underwent positive selection for CCR7 and left out terminally differentiated effector memory CD45RA+ cells. Assay: immunoSEQ multiplex PCR; the TCRdb copy retains only in-frame clones and omits some. The sample includes 1.5 million to 2.5 million clones, roughly 95% of them seen just once. The sequencing input was naive CD8+ T cells sorted from blood. The origin of the receptors is a man aged 18 to 30 in good health.

The chain joins TRBV11-1 to TRBJ2-7; 8 positions match TRBD2. J was trimmed by 5 bases and V by 5 bases; bases with no gene match: 11. Germline values: CDR1 SGHAT, CDR2 FQDESV (reference sequence). CDR3 size: 15 residues. CDR3 sequence (DNA): TGTGCCAGCAGCCAACTTGGCGGGGGGAACGACGAGCAGTACTTC. Translated: CASSQLGGGNDEQYF.

The V call is TRBV19, the J call TRBJ2-7, with D possibly being TRBD1 (6 bases). The germline V gene has CDR1 LNHDA and CDR2 SQIVND (reference sequence). Between the trimmed V and J ends, which lost 6 bases and 4 bases, there was a span of 13 bases. The CDR3 runs 13 residues. The CDR3 loop is CASSLMGAYEQYF. Here the CDR3 DNA reads TGTGCCAGTAGCCTGATGGGGGCTTACGAGCAGTACTTC.

This clone was detected once. The chain uses TRBV6-5 and TRBJ2-6; 7 nucleotides align to TRBD1. The CDR3 runs 15 residues. CDR1 MNHEY and CDR2 SVGAGI come from the germline V gene. The V segment lost 6 bases and the J segment 4 bases; nucleotides outside the gene matches: 6. CDR3 coding DNA: TGTGCCAGCAGACCCGAGGGGGCCGGGGCCAACGTCCTGACTTTC. Translating gives CASRPEGAGANVLTF.

The chain combines TRBV9 with TRBJ2-1; 7 nucleotides align to TRBD1. CDR1 is SGDLS and CDR2 is YYNGEE in the germline V gene. The V segment lost 4 bases and the J segment 3 bases; nucleotides outside the gene matches: 7. This CDR3 region has 15 residues. CDR3 DNA sequence: TGTGCCAGCAGCCCTTCCGGGACAGTCTACAATGAGCAGTTCTTC. This encodes CASSPSGTVYNEQFF. Full variable domain (missing parts from reference TRBV9 and TRBJ2-1): DSGVTQTPKHLITATGQRVTLRCSPRSGDLSVYWYQQSLDQGLQFLIQYYNGEERAKGNILERFSAQQFPDLHSELNLSSLELGDSALYFCASSPSGTVYNEQFFGPGTRLTVL.

This chain uses TRBV6-6 with TRBJ1-5, with unresolved D. With 6 bases removed from V and 3 bases from J, the gap between germline ends came to 9 bases. The length of the CDR3 is 13 residues. Germline values: CDR1 MNHNY, CDR2 SVGAGI (reference sequence). The DNA of the CDR3 is TGTGCCAGCAGCTTGGACCTCAATCAGCCCCAGCATTTT. It codes for CASSLDLNQPQHF.